The 3 T cell receptor beta chains listed next were all sequenced from one sample in a study of cytotoxic CD8 clonotypes in ibrutinib-treated CLL. Repertoires were generated with immunoSEQ multiplex PCR, while TCRdb's copy carries only in-frame clones and drops some. The profile covers roughly 130,000 clones, with approximately 90% appearing a single time and roughly a tenth taken by the ten largest. Sample: PBMCs, taken after 12 months of ibrutinib treatment. These TCRs come from a human donor with chronic lymphocytic leukemia.

The V and J genes are TRBV5-1 and TRBJ2-6; 8 positions match TRBD1. The V and J ends lost 1 base and 3 bases, in that order; junction bases with no gene match: 3. CDR3 length: 16 residues. The V gene's germline CDR1 is SGHRS and CDR2 YFSETQ. CDR3 bases: TGCGCCAGCAGCTTGATCGGACAGGGTGGGGCCAACGTCCTGACTTTC. Translating it yields CASSLIGQGGANVLTF.

The genes are TRBV28 and TRBJ2-5; 7 nucleotides align to TRBD1. This CDR3 has 15 residues. Germline trimming cut 6 bases from V and 5 bases from J; bases unmatched to any gene: 12. Germline V gene lookup returns CDR1 MDHEN and CDR2 SYDVKM. The CDR3 sequence: CASSQGQLVRETQYF. The CDR3 nucleotides read TGTGCCAGCAGCCAGGGACAGCTCGTCCGGGAGACCCAGTACTTC.

This chain joins TRBV7-6 and TRBJ1-2, with TRBD1 matching 7 bases. Germline V gene lookup returns CDR1 SGHVS and CDR2 FNYEAQ. Trimming at V came to 5 bases and at J to 6 bases, leaving 18 bases not matched to a gene. The CDR3 loop spans 17 amino acids. CDR3 nucleotides: TGTGCCAGCAGCCCCGTTTCTTTGAGGGACAGCCTAGATGGCTACACCTTC. It specifies CASSPVSLRDSLDGYTF.